Given below is one T cell receptor beta chain in context. The antigen is not known. The sample comes from a study of T cell responses to AZD1222 COVID-19 vaccine. Study-wide points: Recipients of AZD1222 seropositive at baseline numbered only 5 or 6.

Libraries were prepared by immunoSEQ multiplex PCR; TCRdb keeps only in-frame clonotypes and omits some of them. Of more than 110,000 clones listed, nearly 95% were seen once; the top ten hold roughly 3.5%. The starting material was peripheral blood, obtained 28 days after the second AZD1222 dose. The TCR sequence derives from an adult who received the AZD1222 COVID-19 vaccine.

In DNA, the CDR3 is TGTGCCAGCAGAGGGAGTGGCGACACTGAAGCTTTCTTT. Amino acid sequence: CASRGSGDTEAFF. The genes are TRBV2 and TRBJ1-1, with D unresolved. This CDR3 is built from 13 residues. V gave up 6 bases and J gave up 3 bases, with 11 bases separating them. The germline V gene has CDR1 SNHLY and CDR2 FYNNEI.